These T cell receptor beta chains were read from a single sample in a study of blood T cells in healthy people across ages. TCRdb analysed the 5' RACE reads with MiXCR anew, one entry per CDR3 protein. The data hold around 1,500,000 distinct CDR3 sequences, with around 42% observed a single time. The sequenced sample consisted of blood. These receptors were collected from a woman younger than 35 in good health. Both conserved end residues are part of each CDR3. A D gene is named only where the DNA matches it firmly. Only some rows state a clone size, as once, few, many or a class for expanded clones.

>.|.|TRBJ1-4|TRBV4-1|16
TGCGCCAGCAGCCCTAATGGGATGGCTACTAATGAAAAACTGTTTTTT
CASSPNGMATNEKLFF
>.|TRBD1|TRBJ2-2|TRBV5-4|15
TGTGCCAGCAGCTGGGGGACAGTTGGAACCGGGGAGCTGTTTTTT
CASSWGTVGTGELFF
>.|TRBD2|TRBJ2-5|TRBV20-1|15
TGCAGTGCTCGCCGATTAGCGGGAGTATACAATGAGCAGTACTTC
CSARRLAGVYNEQYF
>.|.|TRBJ2-2|TRBV15|14
TGTGCCACCAGCAGAGGCGGTCTCACCGGGGAGCTGTTTTTT
CATSRGGLTGELFF
>.|.|TRBJ2-7|TRBV21-1|18
TGTGCCAGCAGCAGAGGGGGACAGAGGAAGAAGAGCTCCTACGAGCAGTACTTC
CASSRGGQRKKSSYEQYF
>.|.|TRBJ2-7|TRBV10-3|13
TGTGCCATCAGCCAGTCAGGGAACAACGAGCAGTACTTC
CAISQSGNNEQYF
>once|.|TRBJ2-7|TRBV4-1|14
TGCGCCAGCGGCCAAGATGGGCAGGTTTACGAGCAGTACTTC
CASGQDGQVYEQYF
>once|.|TRBJ1-5|TRBV29-1|15
TGCAGCGCCGTACTGGCCCTTGAGGGCAATCAGCCCCAGCATTTT
CSAVLALEGNQPQHF
>.|.|TRBJ2-5|TRBV11-2|14
TGTGCCAGCAGCTTTACCAGAGGGGCAGAGACCCAGTACTTC
CASSFTRGAETQYF
>.|TRBD1|TRBJ2-5|TRBV24-1|15
TGTGCCGCCAGTGAGTCGACAGGGCGAGGAGAGACCCAGTACTTC
CAASESTGRGETQYF
>few|.|TRBJ2-7|TRBV7-2|16
TGTGCCAGCAGCCCCAGGAGGGACAGAGTTCTCTACGAGCAGTACTTC
CASSPRRDRVLYEQYF
>.|.|TRBJ2-3|TRBV5-4|14
TGTGCCAGCAGCTTCGAGGACTCCACAGATACGCAGTATTTT
CASSFEDSTDTQYF
>few|TRBD1|TRBJ1-2|TRBV5-1|15
TGCGCCAGCAGACCTACTACAGGGGGCGGATCTGGCTACACCTTC
CASRPTTGGGSGYTF
>.|TRBD1|TRBJ1-6|TRBV11-2|15
TGTGCCAGCCGTCGATTGGAGGGGGCAGGATCACCCCTCCACTTT
CASRRLEGAGSPLHF
>.|TRBD1|TRBJ1-2|TRBV20-1|15
TGCAGTGCTAGGTACCGGGACAGCGGGAACTATGGCTACACCTTC
CSARYRDSGNYGYTF
>.|.|TRBJ1-6|TRBV6-1|15
TGTGCCAGCAGGGTGGATAATTCCTATAATTCACCCCTCCACTTT
CASRVDNSYNSPLHF
>.|TRBD2|TRBJ2-7|TRBV20-1|18
TGCAGTGCACCGGACGGGGGGTTGGGGACCAGCTCCTACAATGAGCAGTACTTC
CSAPDGGLGTSSYNEQYF
>few|TRBD2|TRBJ2-3|TRBV7-8|16
TGTGCCAGCAGCTTAGTACTAGCGGGGGCCACAGATACGCAGTATTTT
CASSLVLAGATDTQYF
>.|.|TRBJ2-7|TRBV19|14
TGTGCCAGTAGTATAGAGATCAGGGGTTACGAGCAGTACTTC
CASSIEIRGYEQYF
>.|.|TRBJ1-1|TRBV30|14
TGTGCCTGGAGACGAGGGACGCAGAACACTGAAGCTTTCTTT
CAWRRGTQNTEAFF
>.|.|TRBJ2-7|TRBV28|16
TGTGCCAGCAGTTCCAGGGAGGGGGCTCTCTACAATGAGCAGTACTTC
CASSSREGALYNEQYF
>.|.|TRBJ2-5|TRBV12-3/TRBV12-4|13
TGTGCCAGCACCAAACAGGACCAAGAGACCCAGTACTTC
CASTKQDQETQYF
>few|.|TRBJ2-3|TRBV7-9|16
TGTGCCAGCAGCTTTCATCTGGACAGTCCTACAGATACGCAGTATTTT
CASSFHLDSPTDTQYF